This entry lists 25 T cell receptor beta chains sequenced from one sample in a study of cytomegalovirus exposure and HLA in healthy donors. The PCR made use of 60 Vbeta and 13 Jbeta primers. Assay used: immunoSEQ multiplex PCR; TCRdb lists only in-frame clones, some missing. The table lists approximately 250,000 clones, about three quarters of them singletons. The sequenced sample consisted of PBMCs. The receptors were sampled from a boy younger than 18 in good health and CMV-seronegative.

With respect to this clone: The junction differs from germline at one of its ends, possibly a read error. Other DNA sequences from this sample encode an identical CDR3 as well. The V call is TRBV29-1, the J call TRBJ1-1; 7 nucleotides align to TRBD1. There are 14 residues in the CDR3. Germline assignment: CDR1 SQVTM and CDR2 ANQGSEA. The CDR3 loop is CSVDDRAKNTEAFF. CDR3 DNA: TGCAGTGTTGACGACAGGGCCAAGAACACTGAAGCTTTCTTT.

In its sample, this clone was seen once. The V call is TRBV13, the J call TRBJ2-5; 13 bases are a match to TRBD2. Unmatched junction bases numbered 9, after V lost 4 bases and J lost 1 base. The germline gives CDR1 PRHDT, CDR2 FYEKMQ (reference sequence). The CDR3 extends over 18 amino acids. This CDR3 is CASSSRLAGGIPQETQYF. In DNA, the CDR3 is TGTGCCAGCAGCTCCCGACTAGCGGGGGGCATTCCCCAAGAGACCCAGTACTTC.

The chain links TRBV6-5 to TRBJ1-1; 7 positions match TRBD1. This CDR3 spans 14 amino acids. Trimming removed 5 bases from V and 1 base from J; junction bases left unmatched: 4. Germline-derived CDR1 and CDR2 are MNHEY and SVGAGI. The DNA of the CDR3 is TGTGCCAGCAGTCTTCGACAGGGGAACACTGAAGCTTTCTTT. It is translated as CASSLRQGNTEAFF.

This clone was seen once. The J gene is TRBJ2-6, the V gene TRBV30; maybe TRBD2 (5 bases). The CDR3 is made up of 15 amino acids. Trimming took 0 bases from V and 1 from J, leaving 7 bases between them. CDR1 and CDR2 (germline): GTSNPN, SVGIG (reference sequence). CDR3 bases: TGTGCCTGGAGTGTACTAGATTCTGGGGCCAACGTCCTGACTTTC. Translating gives CAWSVLDSGANVLTF.

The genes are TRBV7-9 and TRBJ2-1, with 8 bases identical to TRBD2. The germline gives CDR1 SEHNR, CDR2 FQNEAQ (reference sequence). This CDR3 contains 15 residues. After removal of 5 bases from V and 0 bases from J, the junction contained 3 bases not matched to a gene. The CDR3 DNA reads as TGTGCCAGCAGCCAGCGGGGGAGCTCCTACAATGAGCAGTTCTTC. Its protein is CASSQRGSSYNEQFF.

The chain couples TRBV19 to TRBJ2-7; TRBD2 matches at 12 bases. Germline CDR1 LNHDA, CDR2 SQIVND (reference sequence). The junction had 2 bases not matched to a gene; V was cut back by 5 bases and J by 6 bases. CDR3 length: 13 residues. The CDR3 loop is CASSSTSGGEQYF. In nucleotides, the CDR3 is TGTGCCAGTAGTTCGACTAGCGGGGGCGAGCAGTACTTC.

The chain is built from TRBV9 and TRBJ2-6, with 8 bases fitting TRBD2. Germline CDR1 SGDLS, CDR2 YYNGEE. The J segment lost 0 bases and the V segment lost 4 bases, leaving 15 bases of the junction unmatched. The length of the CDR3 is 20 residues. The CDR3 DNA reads TGTGCCAGCAGCACTCGAACTCTAGCGGGCTTCCTCTCTGGGGCCAACGTCCTGACTTTC. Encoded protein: CASSTRTLAGFLSGANVLTF. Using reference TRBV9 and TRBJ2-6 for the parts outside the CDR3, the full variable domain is DSGVTQTPKHLITATGQRVTLRCSPRSGDLSVYWYQQSLDQGLQFLIQYYNGEERAKGNILERFSAQQFPDLHSELNLSSLELGDSALYFCASSTRTLAGFLSGANVLTFGAGSRLTVL.

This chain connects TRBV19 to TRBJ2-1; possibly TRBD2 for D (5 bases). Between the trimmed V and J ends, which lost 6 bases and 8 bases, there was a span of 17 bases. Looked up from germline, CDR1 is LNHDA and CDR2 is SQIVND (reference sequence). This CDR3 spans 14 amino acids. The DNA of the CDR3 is TGTGCCAGTAGATCCCCTAGCCCATACGATGAGCAGTTCTTC. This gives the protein CASRSPSPYDEQFF. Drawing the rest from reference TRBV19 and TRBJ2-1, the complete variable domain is DGGITQSPKYLFRKEGQNVTLSCEQNLNHDAMYWYRQDPGQGLRLIYYSQIVNDFQKGDIAEGYSVSREKKESFPLTVTSAQKNPTAFYLCASRSPSPYDEQFFGPGTRLTVL.

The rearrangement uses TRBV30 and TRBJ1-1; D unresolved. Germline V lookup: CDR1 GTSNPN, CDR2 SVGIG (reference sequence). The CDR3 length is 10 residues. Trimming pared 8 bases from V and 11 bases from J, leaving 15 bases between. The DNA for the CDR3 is TGTGCCGGGGAGGGCATCGCGGCTTTCTTT. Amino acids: CAGEGIAAFF.

The CDR3 DNA sequence: TGTGCCACCGCGGGGGTGAGGAGGTCACCCCTCCACTTT. Residues: CATAGVRRSPLHF. This chain connects TRBV27 to TRBJ1-6; D is possibly TRBD1 (5 bases). The CDR3 has 13 residues. Trimming left V 10 bases short and J 10 bases short, with 17 bases between. Germline V gives CDR1 MNHEY, CDR2 SMNVEV (reference sequence).

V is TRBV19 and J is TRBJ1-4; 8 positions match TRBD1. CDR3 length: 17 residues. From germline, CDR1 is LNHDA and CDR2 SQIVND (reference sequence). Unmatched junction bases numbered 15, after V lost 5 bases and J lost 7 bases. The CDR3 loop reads CASSVKATGARGEKLFF. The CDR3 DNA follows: TGTGCCAGTAGTGTGAAGGCGACAGGGGCGCGGGGTGAAAAACTGTTTTTT.

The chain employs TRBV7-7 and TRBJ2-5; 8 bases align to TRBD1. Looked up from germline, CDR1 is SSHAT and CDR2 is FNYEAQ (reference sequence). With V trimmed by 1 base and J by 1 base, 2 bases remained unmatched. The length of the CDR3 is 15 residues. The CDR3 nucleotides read TGTGCCAGCAGCTTAGTCGGGACAGGCCAAGAGACCCAGTACTTC. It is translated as CASSLVGTGQETQYF.

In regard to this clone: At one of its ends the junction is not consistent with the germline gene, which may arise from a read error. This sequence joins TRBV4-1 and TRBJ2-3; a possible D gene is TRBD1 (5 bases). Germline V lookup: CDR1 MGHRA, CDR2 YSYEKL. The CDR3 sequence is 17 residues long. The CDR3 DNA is TGCGTCAGCAGCCAAGTCCTGTCACAGGAAGCCACAGATACGCAGTATTTT. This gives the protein CVSSQVLSQEATDTQYF.

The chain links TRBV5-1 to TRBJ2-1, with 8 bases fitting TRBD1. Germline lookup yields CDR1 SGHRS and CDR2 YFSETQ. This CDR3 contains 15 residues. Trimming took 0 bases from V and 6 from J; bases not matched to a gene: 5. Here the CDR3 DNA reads TGCGCCAGCAGCTTGGCCGGGACAGGTCTCAATGAGCAGTTCTTC. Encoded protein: CASSLAGTGLNEQFF.

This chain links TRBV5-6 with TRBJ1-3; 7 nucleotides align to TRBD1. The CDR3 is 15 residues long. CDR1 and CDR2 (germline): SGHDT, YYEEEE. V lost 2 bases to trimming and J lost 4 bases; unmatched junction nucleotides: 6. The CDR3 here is CASSFLGQSGNTIYF. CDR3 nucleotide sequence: TGTGCCAGCAGCTTCTTGGGACAGAGCGGAAACACCATATATTTT.

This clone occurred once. The CDR3 region has the DNA TGTGCCAGCAGTTTATTTTTGGGGGAGGCAGATACGCAGTATTTT. Translated: CASSLFLGEADTQYF. The J gene is TRBJ2-3, the V gene TRBV27; TRBD2 might be the D (6 bases). This CDR3 spans 15 amino acids. V lost 1 base and J lost 4, with 12 bases in between. Per germline, CDR1 MNHEY and CDR2 SMNVEV (reference sequence).

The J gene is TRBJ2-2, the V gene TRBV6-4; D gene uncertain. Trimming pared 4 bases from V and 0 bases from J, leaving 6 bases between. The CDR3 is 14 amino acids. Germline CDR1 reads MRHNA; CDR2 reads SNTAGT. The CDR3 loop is CASSGEPNTGELFF. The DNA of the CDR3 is TGTGCCAGCAGTGGCGAGCCGAACACCGGGGAGCTGTTTTTT.

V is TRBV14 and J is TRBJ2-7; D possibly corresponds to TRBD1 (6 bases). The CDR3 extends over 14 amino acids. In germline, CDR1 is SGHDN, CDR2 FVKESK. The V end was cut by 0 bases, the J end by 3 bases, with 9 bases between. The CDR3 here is CASSQEQGFYEQYF. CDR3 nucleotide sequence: TGTGCCAGCAGCCAAGAACAGGGCTTCTACGAGCAGTACTTC.

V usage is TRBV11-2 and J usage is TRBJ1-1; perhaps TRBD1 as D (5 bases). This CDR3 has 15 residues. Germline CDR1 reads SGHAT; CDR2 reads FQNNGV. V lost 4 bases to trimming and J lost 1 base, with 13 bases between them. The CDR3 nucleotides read TGTGCCAGCAGCTCTAGGGGCTCCCGGAACACTGAAGCTTTCTTT. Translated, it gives CASSSRGSRNTEAFF.

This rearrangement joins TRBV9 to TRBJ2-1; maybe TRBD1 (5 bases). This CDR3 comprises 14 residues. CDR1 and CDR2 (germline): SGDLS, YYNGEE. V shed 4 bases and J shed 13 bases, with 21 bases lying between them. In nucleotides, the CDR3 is TGTGCCAGCAGCTACGACAGCTCAAACACCCCCCAGTTCTTC. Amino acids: CASSYDSSNTPQFF.

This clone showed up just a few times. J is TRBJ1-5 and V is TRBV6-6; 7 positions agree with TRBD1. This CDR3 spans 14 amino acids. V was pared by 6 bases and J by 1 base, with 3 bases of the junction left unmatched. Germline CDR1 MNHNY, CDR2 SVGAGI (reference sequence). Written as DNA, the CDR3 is TGTGCCAGCAGCCTACAGGGGAGCAATCAGCCCCAGCATTTT. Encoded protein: CASSLQGSNQPQHF.

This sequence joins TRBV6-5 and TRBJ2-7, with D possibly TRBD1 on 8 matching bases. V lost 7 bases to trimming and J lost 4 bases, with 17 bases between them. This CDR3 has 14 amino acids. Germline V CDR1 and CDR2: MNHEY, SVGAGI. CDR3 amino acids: CASTQAGQEYEQYF. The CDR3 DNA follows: TGTGCCAGCACCCAAGCGGGACAGGAGTACGAGCAGTACTTC.

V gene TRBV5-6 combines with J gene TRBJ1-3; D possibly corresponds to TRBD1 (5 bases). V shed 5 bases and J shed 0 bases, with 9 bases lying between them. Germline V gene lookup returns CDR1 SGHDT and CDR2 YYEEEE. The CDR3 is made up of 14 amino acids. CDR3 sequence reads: CASSSRASGNTIYF. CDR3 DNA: TGTGCCAGCAGTAGCAGGGCCTCTGGAAACACCATATATTTT.

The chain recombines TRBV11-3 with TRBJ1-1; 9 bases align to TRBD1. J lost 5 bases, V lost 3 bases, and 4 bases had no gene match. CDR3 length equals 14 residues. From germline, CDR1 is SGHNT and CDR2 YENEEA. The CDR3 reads CASSFGQGQTEAFF. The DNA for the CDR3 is TGTGCCAGCAGCTTCGGACAGGGGCAGACTGAAGCTTTCTTT.

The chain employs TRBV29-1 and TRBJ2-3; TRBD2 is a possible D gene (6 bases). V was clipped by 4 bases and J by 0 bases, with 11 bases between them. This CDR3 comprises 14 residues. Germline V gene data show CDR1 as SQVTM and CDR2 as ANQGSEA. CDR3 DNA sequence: TGCAGCGTTGTACCGGCGGGGAGCACAGATACGCAGTATTTT. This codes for CSVVPAGSTDTQYF.